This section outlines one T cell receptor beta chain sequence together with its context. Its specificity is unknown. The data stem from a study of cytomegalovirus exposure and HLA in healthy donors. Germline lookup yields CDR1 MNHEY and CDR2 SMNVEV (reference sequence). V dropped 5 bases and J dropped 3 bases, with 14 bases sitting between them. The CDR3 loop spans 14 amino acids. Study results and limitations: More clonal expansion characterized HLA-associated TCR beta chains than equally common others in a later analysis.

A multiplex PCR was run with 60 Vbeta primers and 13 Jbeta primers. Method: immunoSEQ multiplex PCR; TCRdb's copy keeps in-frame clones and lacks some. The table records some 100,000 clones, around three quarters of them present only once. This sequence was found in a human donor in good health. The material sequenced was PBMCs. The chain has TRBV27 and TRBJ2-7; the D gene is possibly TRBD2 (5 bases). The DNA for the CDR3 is TGTGCCAGCAGTCGGGCTAGCACAAACTACGAGCAGTACTTC. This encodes CASSRASTNYEQYF.